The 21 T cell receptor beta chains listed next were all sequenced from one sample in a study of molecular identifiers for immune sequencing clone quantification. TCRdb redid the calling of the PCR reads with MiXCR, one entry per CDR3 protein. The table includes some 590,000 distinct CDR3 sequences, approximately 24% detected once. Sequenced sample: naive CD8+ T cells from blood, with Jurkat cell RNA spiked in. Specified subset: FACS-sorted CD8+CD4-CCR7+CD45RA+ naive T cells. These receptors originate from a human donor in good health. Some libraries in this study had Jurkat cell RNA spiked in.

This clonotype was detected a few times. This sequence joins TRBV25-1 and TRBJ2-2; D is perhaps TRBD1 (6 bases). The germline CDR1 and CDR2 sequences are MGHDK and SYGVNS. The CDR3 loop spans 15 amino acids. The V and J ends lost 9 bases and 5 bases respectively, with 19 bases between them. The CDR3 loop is CARTPGHPRTGELFF. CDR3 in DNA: TGTGCCAGAACCCCGGGACACCCGCGGACCGGGGAGCTGTTTTTT.

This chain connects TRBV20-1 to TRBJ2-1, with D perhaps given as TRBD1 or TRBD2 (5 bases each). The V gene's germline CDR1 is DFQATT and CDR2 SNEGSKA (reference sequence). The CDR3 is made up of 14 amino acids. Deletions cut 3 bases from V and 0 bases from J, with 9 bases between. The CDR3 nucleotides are TGCAGTGCTAGGGGACGGAGCTCCTACAATGAGCAGTTCTTC. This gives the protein CSARGRSSYNEQFF.

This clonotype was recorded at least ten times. The CDR3 coding sequence is TGTGCCAGCAGCTTTCGGGGGTCCAACGAGCAGTACTTC. Protein product: CASSFRGSNEQYF. The chain carries TRBV5-4 and TRBJ2-7; the D gene is possibly TRBD2 (6 bases). V was clipped by 2 bases and J by 5 bases, with 11 bases between them. Germline assignment: CDR1 SGHNT and CDR2 YYREEE (reference sequence). The CDR3 extends over 13 amino acids.

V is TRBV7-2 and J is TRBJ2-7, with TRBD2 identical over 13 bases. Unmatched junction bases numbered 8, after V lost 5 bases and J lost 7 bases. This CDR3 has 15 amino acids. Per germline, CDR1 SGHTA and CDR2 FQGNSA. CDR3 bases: TGTGCCAGCAGCCGCCCAACTAGCGGGAGGGCGGAGCAGTACTTC. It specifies CASSRPTSGRAEQYF.

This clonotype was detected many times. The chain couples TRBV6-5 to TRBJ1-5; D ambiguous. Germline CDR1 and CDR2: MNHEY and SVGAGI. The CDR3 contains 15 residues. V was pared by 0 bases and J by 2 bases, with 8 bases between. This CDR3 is CASSYSLSGNQPQHF. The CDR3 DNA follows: TGTGCCAGCAGTTACTCCCTCTCGGGCAATCAGCCCCAGCATTTT.

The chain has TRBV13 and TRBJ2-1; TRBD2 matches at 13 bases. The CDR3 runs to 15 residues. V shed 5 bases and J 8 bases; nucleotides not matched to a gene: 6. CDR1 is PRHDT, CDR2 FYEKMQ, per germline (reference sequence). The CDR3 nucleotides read TGTGCCAGCAGCCACGGACTAGCGGGAGTTCATGAGCAGTTCTTC. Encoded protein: CASSHGLAGVHEQFF.

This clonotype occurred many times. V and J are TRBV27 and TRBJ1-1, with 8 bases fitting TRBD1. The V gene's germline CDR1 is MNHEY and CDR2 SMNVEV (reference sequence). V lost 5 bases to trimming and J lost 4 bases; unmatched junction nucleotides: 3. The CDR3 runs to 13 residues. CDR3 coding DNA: TGTGCCAGCAGTCAGGGGGCGGGCACTGAAGCTTTCTTT. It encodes CASSQGAGTEAFF.

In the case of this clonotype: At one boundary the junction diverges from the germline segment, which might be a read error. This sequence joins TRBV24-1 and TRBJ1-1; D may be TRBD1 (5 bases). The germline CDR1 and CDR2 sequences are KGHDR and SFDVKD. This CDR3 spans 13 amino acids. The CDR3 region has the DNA TGTGCCACCGGTGAGGGGAAGAACACTGAAGCTTTCTTT. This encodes CATGEGKNTEAFF.

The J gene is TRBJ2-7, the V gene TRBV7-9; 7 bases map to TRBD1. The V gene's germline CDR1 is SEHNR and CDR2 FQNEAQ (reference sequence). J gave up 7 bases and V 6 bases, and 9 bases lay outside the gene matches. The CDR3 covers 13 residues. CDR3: CASSPGTAFEQYF. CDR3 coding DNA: TGTGCCAGCAGTCCCGGGACAGCTTTTGAGCAGTACTTC.

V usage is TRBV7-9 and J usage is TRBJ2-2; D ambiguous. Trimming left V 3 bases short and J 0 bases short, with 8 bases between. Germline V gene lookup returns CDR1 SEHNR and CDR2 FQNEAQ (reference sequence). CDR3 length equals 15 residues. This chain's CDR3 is CASSLWAANTGELFF. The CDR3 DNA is TGTGCCAGCAGCTTGTGGGCAGCGAACACCGGGGAGCTGTTTTTT. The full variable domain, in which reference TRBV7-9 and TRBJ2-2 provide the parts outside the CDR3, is DTGVSQNPRHKITKRGQNVTFRCDPISEHNRLYWYRQTLGQGPEFLTYFQNEAQLEKSRLLSDRFSAERPKGSFSTLEIQRTEQGDSAMYLCASSLWAANTGELFFGEGSRLTVL.

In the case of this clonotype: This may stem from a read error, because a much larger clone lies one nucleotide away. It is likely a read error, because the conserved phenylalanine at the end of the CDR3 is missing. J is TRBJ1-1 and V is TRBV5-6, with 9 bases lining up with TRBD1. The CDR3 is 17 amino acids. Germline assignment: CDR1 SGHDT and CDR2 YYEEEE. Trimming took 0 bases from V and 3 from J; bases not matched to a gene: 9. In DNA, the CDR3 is TGTGCCAGCAGCTTGGTGGCACAGGGGGCGACGGACACTGAAGCTTTCCTT. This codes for CASSLVAQGATDTEAFL.

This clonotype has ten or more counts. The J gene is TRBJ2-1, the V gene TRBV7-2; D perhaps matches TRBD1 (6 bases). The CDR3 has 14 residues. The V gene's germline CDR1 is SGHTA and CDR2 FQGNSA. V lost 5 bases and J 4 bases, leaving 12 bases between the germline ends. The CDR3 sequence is CASSRHRVYNEQFF. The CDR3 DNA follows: TGTGCCAGCAGCCGTCACAGGGTATACAATGAGCAGTTCTTC.

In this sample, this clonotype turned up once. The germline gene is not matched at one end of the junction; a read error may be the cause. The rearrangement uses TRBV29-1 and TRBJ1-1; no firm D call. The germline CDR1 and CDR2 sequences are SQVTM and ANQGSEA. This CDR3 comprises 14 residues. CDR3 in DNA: TGCAGCGTAGAAGTATGGGCAGAGAACACTGAAGCTTTCTTT. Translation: CSVEVWAENTEAFF.

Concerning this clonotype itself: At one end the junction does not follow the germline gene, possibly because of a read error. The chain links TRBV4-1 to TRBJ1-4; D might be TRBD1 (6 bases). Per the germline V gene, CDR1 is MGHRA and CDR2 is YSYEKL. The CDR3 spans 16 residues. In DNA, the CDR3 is TGCGCCAGCAGCCAAGATCAAACAGGGTTTAATGAAAAACTGCTTTTT. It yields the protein CASSQDQTGFNEKLLF.

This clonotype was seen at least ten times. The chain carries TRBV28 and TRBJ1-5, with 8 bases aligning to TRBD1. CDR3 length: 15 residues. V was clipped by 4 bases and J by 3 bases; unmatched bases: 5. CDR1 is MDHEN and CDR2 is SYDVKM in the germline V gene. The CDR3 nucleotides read TGTGCCAGCAGTTCCTACAGGGGGTTCAATCAGCCCCAGCATTTT. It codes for CASSSYRGFNQPQHF.

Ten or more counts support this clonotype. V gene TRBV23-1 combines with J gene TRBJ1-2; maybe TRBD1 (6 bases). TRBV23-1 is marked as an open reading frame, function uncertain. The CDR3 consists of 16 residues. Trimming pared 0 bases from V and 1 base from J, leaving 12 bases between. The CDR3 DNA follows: TGCGCCAGCAGTCAATCGTGGCAGGGGCTTAACTATGGCTACACCTTC. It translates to CASSQSWQGLNYGYTF.

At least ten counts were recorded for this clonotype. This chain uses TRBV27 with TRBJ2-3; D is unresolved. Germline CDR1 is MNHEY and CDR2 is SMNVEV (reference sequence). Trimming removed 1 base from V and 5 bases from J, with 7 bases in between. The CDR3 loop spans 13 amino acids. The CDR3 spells CASSLFSQDTQYF. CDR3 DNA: TGTGCCAGCAGTTTATTTTCCCAAGATACGCAGTATTTT.

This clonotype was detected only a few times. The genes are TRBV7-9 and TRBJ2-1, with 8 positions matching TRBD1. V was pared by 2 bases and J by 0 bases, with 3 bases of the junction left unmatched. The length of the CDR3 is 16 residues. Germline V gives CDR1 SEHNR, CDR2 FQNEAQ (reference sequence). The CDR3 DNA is TGTGCCAGCAGCTTACCAGGGGGCGTCTCCTACAATGAGCAGTTCTTC. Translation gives CASSLPGGVSYNEQFF.

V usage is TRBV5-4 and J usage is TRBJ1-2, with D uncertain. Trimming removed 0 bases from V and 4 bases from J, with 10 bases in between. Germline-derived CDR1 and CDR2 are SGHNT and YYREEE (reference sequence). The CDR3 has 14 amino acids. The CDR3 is CASSLDRVGYGYTF. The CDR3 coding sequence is TGTGCCAGCAGCTTGGATCGGGTCGGCTATGGCTACACCTTC.

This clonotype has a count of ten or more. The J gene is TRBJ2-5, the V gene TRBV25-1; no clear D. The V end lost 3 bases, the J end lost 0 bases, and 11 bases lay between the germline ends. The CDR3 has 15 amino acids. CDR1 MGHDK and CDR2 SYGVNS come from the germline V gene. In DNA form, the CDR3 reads TGTGCCAGCAGTGATAGGTCTGCGTACCAAGAGACCCAGTACTTC. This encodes CASSDRSAYQETQYF. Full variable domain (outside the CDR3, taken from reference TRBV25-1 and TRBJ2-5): EADIYQTPRYLVIGTGKKITLECSQTMGHDKMYWYQQDPGMELHLIHYSYGVNSTEKGDLSSESTVSRIRTEHFPLTLESARPSHTSQYLCASSDRSAYQETQYFGPGTRLLVL.

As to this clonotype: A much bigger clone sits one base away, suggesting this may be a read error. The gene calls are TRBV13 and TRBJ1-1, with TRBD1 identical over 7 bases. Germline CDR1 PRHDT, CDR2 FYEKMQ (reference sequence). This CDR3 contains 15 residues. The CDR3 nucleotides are TGTGCCGGCAGCCTTCCCGGGACAGTGATAAGTGAAGCTTTCTTT. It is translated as CAGSLPGTVISEAFF.